Shown below are 5 T cell receptor beta chains from a single sample sequenced in a study of T cell repertoires in cytomegalovirus infection. Their recognized antigens are unknown. One entry per CDR3 protein, called by TCRdb with MiXCR from the reads. The table has approximately 34,000 distinct CDR3 sequences, less than 60% seen once. The source material was CD8+ T cells from cultured PBMCs, sampled from culture after CMV antigen stimulation. The receptors derive from a human donor in good health (CMV status not recorded). Some clones in this sample may be carry-over from other donors' samples.

The chain employs TRBV2 and TRBJ1-6; 8 nucleotides agree with TRBD1. The CDR3 totals 14 residues. Per germline, CDR1 SNHLY and CDR2 FYNNEI. The junction had 10 bases not matched to a gene; V was cut back by 5 bases and J by 13 bases. The CDR3 DNA follows: TGTGCCAGCAGTCGGGGACAGGCCAAAGCTCCCCTCCACTTT. This translates into CASSRGQAKAPLHF.

The chain employs TRBV7-2 and TRBJ2-1; D call uncertain. CDR1 SGHTA and CDR2 FQGNSA come from the germline V gene. The CDR3 runs to 12 residues. Deletions cut 5 bases from V and 15 bases from J, with 17 bases between. Written as DNA, the CDR3 is TGTGCCAGCAGCCCCTGGACGCCGGGTCTGTTCTTC. The encoded protein is CASSPWTPGLFF.

This clonotype appeared once. This sequence joins TRBV20-1 and TRBJ2-1; TRBD1 matches at 7 bases. The ends lost 0 bases at V and 10 bases at J; junction bases unmatched: 6. The CDR3 totals 13 residues. The germline V gene encodes CDR1 DFQATT and CDR2 SNEGSKA (reference sequence). CDR3 DNA: TGCAGTGCTAGAGACCCGACAGGGACCGAGCAGTTCTTC. Translating gives CSARDPTGTEQFF.

The chain combines TRBV4-1 with TRBJ1-2; 11 bases match TRBD1. The J segment lost 2 bases and the V segment lost 6 bases, leaving 2 bases of the junction unmatched. The CDR3 is made up of 14 amino acids. CDR1 is MGHRA, CDR2 YSYEKL, per germline. The CDR3 reads CASRGQGDNYGYTF. The CDR3 coding sequence is TGCGCCAGCAGGGGACAGGGGGACAACTATGGCTACACCTTC.

The sample holds a few counts of this clonotype. The CDR3 DNA reads TGTGCCAGCAGTTTAGGAGATCGGGGCTACACCTTC. Its protein is CASSLGDRGYTF. This chain links TRBV6-2 or TRBV6-3 with TRBJ1-2; D is unclear. This CDR3 comprises 12 residues. Trimming removed 4 bases from V and 8 bases from J, with 11 bases in between. Germline V lookup: CDR1 MNHEY, CDR2 SVGEGT.